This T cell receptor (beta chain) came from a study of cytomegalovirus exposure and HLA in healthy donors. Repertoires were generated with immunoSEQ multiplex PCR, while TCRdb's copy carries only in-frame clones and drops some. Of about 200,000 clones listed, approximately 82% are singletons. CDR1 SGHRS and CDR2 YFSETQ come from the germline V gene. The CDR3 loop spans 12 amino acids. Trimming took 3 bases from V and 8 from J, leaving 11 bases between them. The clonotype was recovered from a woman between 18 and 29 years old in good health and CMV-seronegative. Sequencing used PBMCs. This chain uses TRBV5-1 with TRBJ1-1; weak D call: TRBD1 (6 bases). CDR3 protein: CASSSDSSEAFF. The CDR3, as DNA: TGCGCCAGCAGCTCGGACAGCTCAGAAGCTTTCTTT.